This TCR beta chain is drawn from a study of cytomegalovirus exposure and HLA in healthy donors. Points from the study as a whole: Across donors, presence/absence analyses took sequencing depth to be roughly uniform. Several top significant clusters appeared, in a later analysis, to be linked to common viral pathogens. A later analysis reportedly found fewer N-insertions in an Asian-associated ancestry cluster than the roughly 670-donor mean.

Primers included in the PCR were 60 Vbeta and 13 Jbeta primers. The method was immunoSEQ multiplex PCR; TCRdb's version includes in-frame clones alone and lacks a portion of them. The sample has under 130,000 clones, nearly 15% seen once; the top ten hold about 0.79%. This clone was counted between two and nine times. Its antigen is not identified. The CDR3 runs to 14 residues. The germline V gene encodes CDR1 LNHDA and CDR2 SQIVND (reference sequence). Trimming removed 1 base from V and 2 bases from J, with 8 bases in between. The source of this sequence is a female donor in good health and CMV-seronegative. The chain links TRBV19 to TRBJ2-5; the D is unclear. Specimen: PBMCs. CDR3 in DNA: TGTGCCAGTAGTATAGGAACAGTACAAGAGACCCAGTACTTC. This encodes CASSIGTVQETQYF. The whole variable domain, remainder taken from reference TRBV19 and TRBJ2-5, is DGGITQSPKYLFRKEGQNVTLSCEQNLNHDAMYWYRQDPGQGLRLIYYSQIVNDFQKGDIAEGYSVSREKKESFPLTVTSAQKNPTAFYLCASSIGTVQETQYFGPGTRLLVL.